This TCR beta chain was captured in a study of blood T cell repertoires in COVID-19. On the study more broadly: COVID-19 samples, acute and convalescent, were from the United States, Italy and Spain. In each case, the material was cDNA or gDNA derived from T cells, B-cell-depleted T cells, or PBMCs.

Patients in Seattle were enrolled during active infection, then followed longitudinally. This CDR3 is 13 amino acids long. In germline, CDR1 is SGHDT, CDR2 YYEEEE. V was clipped by 9 bases and J by 3 bases, with 16 bases between them. Under the authors' procedure: The authors estimated nucleated cell counts from reference gene primer amplification. The data were produced by immunoSEQ multiplex PCR, yet TCRdb's version contains in-frame clones alone and is incomplete. V and J calls and clone size are those listed in that table; D and trimming were worked out from the DNA. The sample includes approximately 300,000 clones, 70% to 90% of them seen just once.

This chain uses TRBV5-6 with TRBJ2-7; D is perhaps TRBD2 (5 bases). The receptor was derived from a woman in her fifties or sixties with COVID-19, enrolled during active disease. The sample consisted of peripheral blood. The CDR3 spells CATASSAGYEQYF. CDR3 bases: TGTGCCACAGCCAGCAGCGCGGGCTACGAGCAGTACTTC.